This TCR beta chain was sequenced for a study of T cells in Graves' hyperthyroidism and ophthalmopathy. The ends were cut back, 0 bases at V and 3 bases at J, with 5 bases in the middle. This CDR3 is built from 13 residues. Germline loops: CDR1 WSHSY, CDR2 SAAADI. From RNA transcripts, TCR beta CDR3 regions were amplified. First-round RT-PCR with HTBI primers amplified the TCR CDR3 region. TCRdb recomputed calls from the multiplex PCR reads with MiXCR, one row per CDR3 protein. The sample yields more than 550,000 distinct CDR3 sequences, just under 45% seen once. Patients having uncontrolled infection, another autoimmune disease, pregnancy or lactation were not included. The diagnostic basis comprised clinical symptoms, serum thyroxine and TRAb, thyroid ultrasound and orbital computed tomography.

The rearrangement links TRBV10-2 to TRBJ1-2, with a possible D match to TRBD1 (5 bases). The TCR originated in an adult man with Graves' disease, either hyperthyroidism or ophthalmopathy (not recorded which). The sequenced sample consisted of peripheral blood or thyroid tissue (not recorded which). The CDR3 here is CASSESTDYGYTF. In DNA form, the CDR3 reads TGCGCCAGCAGTGAGTCGACAGACTATGGCTACACCTTC.